Following are 18 T cell receptor beta chains from one sample sequenced in a study of blood T cell repertoires in COVID-19 (dated by TCRdb to the early 2020s). Library preparation employed the immunoSEQ multiplex PCR assay. TCRdb carries this immuneACCESS record with in-frame sequences only. Its versions omit some clonotypes, under half of them owing to an unresolved V gene in the studies checked, with the rest unexplained. The sample profile shows under 55,000 clones; less than 80% of them were found once. The top ten constitute under 30% of the sample. The specimen was peripheral blood. These receptors all come from a man aged 65-85 years with acute or convalescent COVID-19.

Only a few counts were recorded for this clone. The rearrangement links TRBV30 to TRBJ1-4; TRBD1 matches at 7 bases. Germline V gene lookup returns CDR1 GTSNPN and CDR2 SVGIG (reference sequence). V lost 2 bases, J lost 8 bases, and 8 bases stayed unmatched. The CDR3 length is 14 residues. CDR3 in amino acids: CAWSPRGYPEKLFF. The CDR3 DNA follows: TGTGCCTGGAGTCCCAGGGGGTATCCCGAAAAACTGTTTTTT.

The chain has TRBV7-2 and TRBJ1-2; possible D gene TRBD1, 5 bases. Trimming removed 2 bases at V and 1 base at J, with 11 bases between. CDR3 length: 15 amino acids. Per the germline V gene, CDR1 is SGHTA and CDR2 is FQGNSA. The CDR3 DNA reads as TGTGCCAGCAGCTTATTGGCAGGGAATAACTATGGCTACACCTTC. Translated: CASSLLAGNNYGYTF.

The gene calls are TRBV7-2 and TRBJ2-6; D might be TRBD2 (5 bases). Germline V gives CDR1 SGHTA, CDR2 FQGNSA. The CDR3 contains 17 residues. Between the trimmed V and J ends, which lost 1 base and 0 bases, there was a span of 10 bases. The CDR3 bases are TGTGCCAGCAGCTTAGGAGGGTCCTACTCTGGGGCCAACGTCCTGACTTTC. Translation gives CASSLGGSYSGANVLTF.

V and J are TRBV9 and TRBJ2-7; 7 bases agree with TRBD1. There are 14 residues in the CDR3. The germline V gene has CDR1 SGDLS and CDR2 YYNGEE. V was pared by 5 bases and J by 2 bases, with 7 bases of the junction left unmatched. The CDR3 DNA follows: TGTGCCAGCAGTGAGGGGGCTTGGGCCTACGAGCAGTACTTC. Translating gives CASSEGAWAYEQYF.

This chain links TRBV3-1 (or the pseudogene TRBV3-2) with TRBJ1-6; no reliable D call. The length of the CDR3 is 14 residues. Trimming removed 0 bases from V and 9 bases from J, with 9 bases in between. Germline V lookup: CDR1 LGHDT, CDR2 YNNKEL (reference sequence). CDR3 loop: CASSQDRTSSPLHF. Here the CDR3 DNA reads TGTGCCAGCAGCCAAGATCGTACGAGTTCACCCCTCCACTTT.

The chain joins TRBV27 to TRBJ2-7, with 8 nucleotides matching TRBD1. Germline CDR1 reads MNHEY; CDR2 reads SMNVEV (reference sequence). Trimming removed 2 bases from V and 12 bases from J; junction bases left unmatched: 6. CDR3 length equals 12 residues. This CDR3 reads CASSLGGTGLYF. DNA for the CDR3: TGTGCCAGCAGTTTAGGCGGGACAGGTCTGTACTTC.

The chain has TRBV5-4 and TRBJ1-1; 12 positions agree with TRBD1. Germline CDR1 reads SGHNT; CDR2 reads YYREEE (reference sequence). CDR3 length equals 17 residues. Losses at the gene ends were 5 bases for V and 5 bases for J; bases not matched to a gene: 13. In DNA, the CDR3 is TGTGCCAGCAGTCCCACCTTAGGGACAGGGGGCCAAACTGAAGCTTTCTTT. This translates into CASSPTLGTGGQTEAFF.

This clone has just a few counts. The V call is TRBV19, the J call TRBJ2-7; D possibly corresponds to TRBD1 (5 bases). There are 14 residues in the CDR3. The germline V gene encodes CDR1 LNHDA and CDR2 SQIVND (reference sequence). Trimming cost V 3 bases and J 4 bases, with 13 bases left between them. As DNA, the CDR3 is TGTGCCAGTAGTATGGCTCAGGGCCCTTACGAGCAGTACTTC. Protein: CASSMAQGPYEQYF.

This chain connects TRBV7-2 to TRBJ1-2; the match to TRBD1 covers 9 bases. Trimming removed 0 bases from V and 6 bases from J; junction bases left unmatched: 5. Germline lookup yields CDR1 SGHTA and CDR2 FQGNSA. CDR3 length equals 15 residues. The CDR3 nucleotides read TGTGCCAGCAGCTTAGCACAGACAGGGGGTAATGGCTACACCTTC. It translates to CASSLAQTGGNGYTF.

The genes are TRBV3-1 (or the pseudogene TRBV3-2) and TRBJ2-7; 8 nucleotides agree with TRBD2. V shed 3 bases and J 0 bases; nucleotides not matched to a gene: 4. Germline loops: CDR1 LGHDT, CDR2 YNNKEL (reference sequence). The CDR3 spans 15 residues. CDR3 region: CASSHTGTSSYEQYF. CDR3 coding DNA: TGTGCCAGCAGCCACACCGGGACTAGCTCCTACGAGCAGTACTTC.

This clone was counted between two and nine times. The genes are TRBV11-2 and TRBJ2-1; D remains ambiguous. The V gene lost 5 bases and the J gene lost 7 bases, with 15 bases spanning the gap. This CDR3 has 14 residues. The V gene's germline CDR1 is SGHAT and CDR2 FQNNGV. CDR3 DNA sequence: TGTGCCAGCAGCCGAATAACCAGGTTTAATGAGCAGTTCTTC. Protein: CASSRITRFNEQFF.

This sequence joins TRBV7-9 and TRBJ2-7; unclear D gene. In germline, CDR1 is SEHNR, CDR2 FQNEAQ (reference sequence). This CDR3 is built from 16 residues. Trimming removed 1 base from V and 0 bases from J, with 13 bases in between. CDR3 sequence reads: CASSLDVSGLSYEQYF. For the CDR3, the DNA is TGTGCCAGCAGCTTAGACGTCTCAGGTCTCTCCTACGAGCAGTACTTC.

The chain couples TRBV11-1 to TRBJ2-7; 10 positions agree with TRBD2. Germline V gives CDR1 SGHAT, CDR2 FQDESV (reference sequence). This CDR3 is 14 amino acids long. V dropped 4 bases and J dropped 2; count of bases not matched to a gene: 2. CDR3 bases: TGTGCCAGCAGCTGGACTAGCGGACCCTACGAGCAGTACTTC. It yields the protein CASSWTSGPYEQYF.

The chain couples TRBV12-5 to TRBJ2-1, with 9 bases aligning to TRBD1. Per the germline V gene, CDR1 is LGHNT and CDR2 is FRNRAP. The V gene end was trimmed by 6 bases and the J gene end by 3 bases; junction bases not matched to a gene: 6. CDR3 size: 15 residues. The CDR3 here is CASGRGQGYYNEQFF. The DNA for the CDR3 is TGTGCTAGTGGCCGCGGACAGGGGTACTACAATGAGCAGTTCTTC.

V usage is TRBV5-1 and J usage is TRBJ2-2; D possibly corresponds to TRBD1 (5 bases). The CDR3 sequence is 15 residues long. V was shortened by 2 bases and J by 2 bases, with 10 bases between the two germline ends. Germline loops: CDR1 SGHRS, CDR2 YFSETQ. CDR3 sequence (DNA): TGCGCCAGCAGCTTTGGGGCCTTAAACACCGGGGAGCTGTTTTTT. Translation: CASSFGALNTGELFF.

This clone was found once. The chain links TRBV5-6 to TRBJ2-5, with 8 bases fitting TRBD1. V lost 3 bases and J lost 4; bases outside the gene matches: 11. CDR1 is SGHDT, CDR2 YYEEEE, per germline. The CDR3 has 16 amino acids. The DNA of the CDR3 is TGTGCCAGCAGCTGGGGGATACAGGGGGTGGGAGAGACCCAGTACTTC. This gives the protein CASSWGIQGVGETQYF.

The chain uses TRBV5-4 and TRBJ2-3; 10 bases map to TRBD2. CDR1 is SGHNT and CDR2 is YYREEE in the germline V gene (reference sequence). With 5 bases clipped from V and 4 bases from J, the junction kept 7 bases outside the gene matches. The CDR3 has 15 amino acids. Written as DNA, the CDR3 is TGTGCCAGCAGTATAGCGGGGGGCCGGGCAGATACGCAGTATTTT. The encoded protein is CASSIAGGRADTQYF.

The rearrangement uses TRBV5-1 and TRBJ2-5; TRBD2 might be the D (6 bases). The CDR3 extends over 15 amino acids. V lost 3 bases, J lost 3 bases, and 15 bases lay in between. CDR1 is SGHRS and CDR2 is YFSETQ in the germline V gene. CDR3 DNA sequence: TGCGCCAGCAGCTCCGCTCGCGGGGTTAAAGAGACCCAGTACTTC. This sequence encodes CASSSARGVKETQYF.